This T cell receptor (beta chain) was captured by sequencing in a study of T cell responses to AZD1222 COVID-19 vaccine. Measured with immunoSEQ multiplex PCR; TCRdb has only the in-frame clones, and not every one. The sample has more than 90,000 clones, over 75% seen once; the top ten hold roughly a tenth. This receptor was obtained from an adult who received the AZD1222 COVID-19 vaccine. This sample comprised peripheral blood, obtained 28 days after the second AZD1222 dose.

In nucleotides, the CDR3 is TGTGCCAGTAGTACCGGGACAGGGGGCCACGAGCAGTACTTC. Translating gives CASSTGTGGHEQYF. The chain links TRBV19 to TRBJ2-7; TRBD1 matches at 12 bases. There are 14 residues in the CDR3. Per germline, CDR1 LNHDA and CDR2 SQIVND (reference sequence). Trimming took 4 bases from V and 5 from J; bases not matched to a gene: 3.